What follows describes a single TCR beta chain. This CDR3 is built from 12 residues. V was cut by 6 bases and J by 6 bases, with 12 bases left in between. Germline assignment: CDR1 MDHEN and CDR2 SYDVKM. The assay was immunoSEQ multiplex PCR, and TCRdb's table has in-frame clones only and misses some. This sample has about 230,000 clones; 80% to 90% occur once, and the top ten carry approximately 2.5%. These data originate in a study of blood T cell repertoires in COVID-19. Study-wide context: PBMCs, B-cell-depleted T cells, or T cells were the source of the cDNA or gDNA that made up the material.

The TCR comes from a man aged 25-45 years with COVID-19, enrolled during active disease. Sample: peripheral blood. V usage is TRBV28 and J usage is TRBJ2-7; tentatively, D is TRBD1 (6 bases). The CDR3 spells CASSRYRAEQYF. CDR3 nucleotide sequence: TGTGCCAGCAGCCGGTACAGGGCCGAGCAGTACTTC.